These 15 T cell receptor beta chains came from one sample sequenced in a study of blood T cell repertoires in COVID-19. The table came from immunoSEQ multiplex PCR; TCRdb's copy has only in-frame clones and leaves some out. Altogether about 270,000 clones are present, approximately 86% being singletons, with the ten largest covering approximately 9.8%. Sequencing was done on a sample of peripheral blood. The receptor set was obtained from a man aged 40-50 years who had recovered from COVID-19.

This clone occurred once. The V call is TRBV27, the J call TRBJ2-2; 7 bases agree with TRBD2. V was clipped by 5 bases and J by 4 bases; unmatched bases: 4. CDR3 length equals 14 residues. CDR1 is MNHEY and CDR2 is SMNVEV in the germline V gene (reference sequence). The chain's CDR3 is CASSGLAGTGELFF. The CDR3, as DNA: TGTGCCAGCAGTGGGTTAGCGGGCACCGGGGAGCTGTTTTTT.

The chain is built from TRBV7-9 and TRBJ1-1; D gene ambiguous. The CDR3 is 13 residues long. Germline loops: CDR1 SEHNR, CDR2 FQNEAQ (reference sequence). V lost 4 bases and J lost 7, with 13 bases in between. CDR3 bases: TGTGCCAGCAGCTCCCGCATTTACGGTGAAGCTTTCTTT. Amino acids: CASSSRIYGEAFF.

The chain employs TRBV7-2 and TRBJ1-1, with D unresolved. CDR3 length: 14 amino acids. CDR1 SGHTA and CDR2 FQGNSA come from the germline V gene. Trimming took 5 bases from V and 1 from J, leaving 11 bases between them. CDR3 in DNA: TGTGCCAGCAGCCCCCGGGGTACGAACACTGAAGCTTTCTTT. This encodes CASSPRGTNTEAFF.

The CDR3 DNA is TGTGCCAGCAGAGCTAGCGGGGGGTATTCAGATACGCAGTATTTT. Translation gives CASRASGGYSDTQYF. The chain recombines TRBV6-6 with TRBJ2-3; 11 nucleotides line up with TRBD2. CDR1 is MNHNY, CDR2 SVGAGI, per germline (reference sequence). J gave up 4 bases and V 6 bases, and 6 bases lay outside the gene matches. This CDR3 has 15 amino acids.

V is TRBV7-2 and J is TRBJ2-7; the D gene is possibly TRBD1 (6 bases). V shed 5 bases and J shed 5 bases, with 31 bases lying between them. The CDR3 spans 19 residues. Germline V lookup: CDR1 SGHTA, CDR2 FQGNSA. CDR3: CASSARGVQGSLARNEQYF. As DNA, the CDR3 is TGTGCCAGCAGCGCCCGCGGTGTACAGGGCTCCCTTGCAAGAAACGAGCAGTACTTC.

V and J are TRBV10-3 and TRBJ2-3; possibly TRBD2 for D (6 bases). Trimming took 8 bases from V and 1 from J, leaving 19 bases between them. This CDR3 has 16 amino acids. Per the germline V gene, CDR1 is ENHRY and CDR2 is SYGVKD. DNA for the CDR3: TGTGCCATCGGGGACTCAGGAGCCTCCGGCACAGATACGCAGTATTTT. Amino acid sequence: CAIGDSGASGTDTQYF.

J is TRBJ1-5 and V is TRBV11-2; D gene uncertain. With 2 bases removed from V and 7 bases from J, the gap between germline ends came to 9 bases. CDR1 is SGHAT, CDR2 FQNNGV, per germline. This CDR3 is built from 13 residues. The chain's CDR3 is CASSLFEAQPQHF. The CDR3 region has the DNA TGTGCCAGCAGCTTATTCGAGGCCCAGCCCCAGCATTTT.

In its sample, this clone was seen a few times. This chain uses TRBV14 with TRBJ1-2, with D uncertain. The germline CDR1 and CDR2 sequences are SGHDN and FVKESK. V shed 0 bases and J shed 3 bases, with 8 bases lying between them. The CDR3 has 14 residues. CDR3 region: CASSQENHYYGYTF. The CDR3 nucleotides read TGTGCCAGCAGCCAAGAGAATCACTACTATGGCTACACCTTC.

The rearrangement uses TRBV10-3 and TRBJ1-2; 10 nucleotides align to TRBD1. The CDR3 runs 15 residues. Trimming at V came to 0 bases and at J to 5 bases, leaving 3 bases not matched to a gene. Looked up from germline, CDR1 is ENHRY and CDR2 is SYGVKD. CDR3 in amino acids: CAISESTGGPYGYTF. CDR3 sequence (DNA): TGTGCCATCAGTGAGTCGACAGGGGGCCCTTATGGCTACACCTTC.

This sequence joins TRBV29-1 and TRBJ1-2, with unresolved D. CDR1 SQVTM and CDR2 ANQGSEA come from the germline V gene. V was pared by 0 bases and J by 4 bases, with 9 bases between. This CDR3 comprises 13 residues. The DNA for the CDR3 is TGCAGCGTTGAAGAGGAGGGCCTCTATGGCTACACCTTC. Its protein is CSVEEEGLYGYTF.

This clone was observed a single time. The chain carries TRBV7-9 and TRBJ1-2; D is perhaps TRBD1 (5 bases). V shed 5 bases and J shed 1 base, with 11 bases lying between them. Germline CDR1 and CDR2: SEHNR and FQNEAQ (reference sequence). The CDR3 has 14 amino acids. The CDR3 sequence: CASSHPGLNYGYTF. As DNA, the CDR3 is TGTGCCAGCAGCCACCCGGGACTTAACTATGGCTACACCTTC.

The chain links TRBV10-1 to TRBJ2-7; 7 nucleotides match TRBD1. CDR1 WNHNN and CDR2 SYGVQD come from the germline V gene (reference sequence). With V trimmed by 7 bases and J by 5 bases, 8 bases remained unmatched. The CDR3 has 13 amino acids. The CDR3 DNA sequence: TGCGCCAGCATGAACAGGGGATATCACGAGCAGTACTTC. This translates into CASMNRGYHEQYF.

The chain's CDR3 is CASSPGTSGLNQDNEQFF. The CDR3 bases are TGTGCCAGCAGCCCAGGGACTAGCGGTTTAAACCAGGACAATGAGCAGTTCTTC. The chain is built from TRBV2 and TRBJ2-1, with 11 positions matching TRBD2. Germline V gene data show CDR1 as SNHLY and CDR2 as FYNNEI. The CDR3 runs 18 residues. V gave up 6 bases and J gave up 5 bases; unmatched junction bases: 15.

For the CDR3, the DNA is TGTGCCAGTAGTATCCTAGCGGGAGAGACCCAGTACTTC. This translates into CASSILAGETQYF. This sequence joins TRBV19 and TRBJ2-5; 8 bases fit TRBD2. Germline lookup yields CDR1 LNHDA and CDR2 SQIVND (reference sequence). The CDR3 is 13 residues long. The V segment lost 3 bases and the J segment 4 bases; nucleotides outside the gene matches: 1. Variable domain in full (rest from reference TRBV19 and TRBJ2-5): DGGITQSPKYLFRKEGQNVTLSCEQNLNHDAMYWYRQDPGQGLRLIYYSQIVNDFQKGDIAEGYSVSREKKESFPLTVTSAQKNPTAFYLCASSILAGETQYFGPGTRLLVL.

This clone has just a few counts. The rearrangement uses TRBV29-1 and TRBJ1-1; D possibly corresponds to TRBD1 (6 bases). The V end was cut by 6 bases, the J end by 1 base, with 9 bases between. Germline CDR1 is SQVTM and CDR2 is ANQGSEA. CDR3 length: 12 amino acids. In DNA, the CDR3 is TGCAGCGTGGGGGGGCAGAACACTGAAGCTTTCTTT. It yields the protein CSVGGQNTEAFF.